The 5 T cell receptor beta chains below all came from one sample that was sequenced in a study of blood T cells in healthy people across ages. Next came a second PCR, run for about 6 to 11 cycles, which used a sample-barcoded 5' primer along with a J-beta primer mix. One entry per CDR3 protein, called by TCRdb with MiXCR from the 5' RACE reads. The sample has 1.5 million to 2 million distinct CDR3 sequences; approximately 50% are singletons. The sequenced sample consisted of blood. Receptors were obtained from a woman between 40 and 55 years old in good health.

The rearrangement uses TRBV11-2 and TRBJ2-1; 7 bases agree with TRBD2. J lost 1 base, V lost 1 base, and 4 bases had no gene match. The CDR3 has 16 residues. Germline V gene data show CDR1 as SGHAT and CDR2 as FQNNGV. The CDR3 loop reads CASSLGTRVSYNEQFF. As DNA, the CDR3 is TGTGCCAGCAGCTTAGGGACTAGAGTTTCCTACAATGAGCAGTTCTTC. Complete variable domain (other parts from reference TRBV11-2 and TRBJ2-1): EAGVAQSPRYKIIEKRQSVAFWCNPISGHATLYWYQQILGQGPKLLIQFQNNGVVDDSQLPKDRFSAERLKGVDSTLKIQPAKLEDSAVYLCASSLGTRVSYNEQFFGPGTRLTVL.

In its sample, this clonotype was seen a few times. This chain joins TRBV4-3 and TRBJ1-2; 8 bases agree with TRBD1. Per germline, CDR1 LGHNA and CDR2 YSLEER. Trimming cost V 5 bases and J 3 bases; bases outside gene matches: 5. CDR3 length: 14 amino acids. The CDR3 sequence: CASSYQQGDYGYTF. CDR3 nucleotides: TGCGCCAGCAGCTACCAACAGGGGGACTATGGCTACACCTTC.

The V gene is TRBV5-1, the J gene TRBJ1-4; D unresolved. The CDR3 runs 14 residues. Germline loops: CDR1 SGHRS, CDR2 YFSETQ. V lost 0 bases and J lost 3, with 6 bases in between. CDR3 bases: TGCGCCAGCAGCTTGGGGGTATCTAATGAAAAACTGTTTTTT. Translating it yields CASSLGVSNEKLFF.

This clonotype was recorded at least ten times. J is TRBJ2-5 and V is TRBV4-2; a weak D match, TRBD1 (6 bases). The CDR3 spans 14 residues. With 4 bases removed from V and 1 base from J, the gap between germline ends came to 10 bases. Germline-derived CDR1 and CDR2 are LGHNA and YNFKEQ. The DNA for the CDR3 is TGTGCCAGCAGCCCCGGACAGTTCCAAGAGACCCAGTACTTC. As protein: CASSPGQFQETQYF.

This clonotype was seen a few times. This chain links TRBV4-3 with TRBJ2-2; D possibly corresponds to TRBD2 (7 bases). The length of the CDR3 is 17 residues. Germline V lookup: CDR1 LGHNA, CDR2 YSLEER. Trimming pared 4 bases from V and 2 bases from J, leaving 17 bases between. CDR3 sequence reads: CASSPYEAGANTGELFF. DNA for the CDR3: TGCGCCAGCAGCCCCTATGAGGCGGGGGCTAACACCGGGGAGCTGTTTTTT.